The following is a T cell receptor beta chain sequence with its context. The antigen this receptor binds is unknown. The record has no base qualities; no much larger clone is one base away. TCRbeta CDR3 regions were amplified from genomic DNA using the immunoSEQ Assay, a bias-controlled multiplex PCR. The authors' pipeline ran thus. The number of nucleated cells in each sample was estimated by amplification of reference gene primers within the assay. To quantify the absolute abundance of each unique TCRbeta CDR3 rearrangement, sequence reads were collapsed and filtered. For each sample, productive Simpson clonality was calculated as the square root of Simpson's diversity index across productive rearrangements. The table comes from immuneACCESS by way of TCRdb, which keeps in-frame sequences with V and J called. Part of the clones is missing from these tables; in studies checked, under half for an unresolved V gene and the rest for unknown reasons. V, J and clone size derive from that table, while D and trimming were established from the DNA sequence. This sample has around 81,000 clones in its table, and roughly 86% of those were observed once. The ten largest account for about 6.9% of the sample.

The data originate from a study of blood T cell repertoires in COVID-19 (dated by TCRdb to the early 2020s). Notes on the research overall: Samples from collaborators originated in the United States, Italy and Spain and spanned both the acute and convalescent phases of COVID-19. The material from the prospective study consisted of cDNA or gDNA derived from T cells, B-cell-depleted T cells, or PBMCs. Deeply sampled blood TCRbeta repertoires from subjects exposed to, actively infected with, or recovered from COVID-19 were included in the dataset. A freely available public database, intended as a resource for researchers studying the immune response to SARS-CoV-2, is where the repertoires were released. Samples came from the ongoing ImmuneRACE study (first 160 participants) plus 1,254 subjects from 6 global collaborators. A de-identified subject ID, COVID-19 status, age in years and sex were almost always included in the sample metadata. Where available, HLA class I and class II types were taken from metadata supplied by the sample provider and were not determined by assay-based typing.

What the authors observed across the whole study: The quantity of clinical and demographic metadata differed by source and by participant and was supplied without curation.

V loses 2 bases of germline sequence and J loses 6 bases, and the interval between the two ends is 14 bases. The germline V gene yields MNHNS for CDR1 and SASEGT for CDR2. Including the terminal cysteine and phenylalanine, the CDR3 comprises 15 residues. Only the CDR3 DNA is retained, 45 bases long and in frame from the first base. The collaborating institutions used their own protocols to collect whole blood in K2EDTA tubes. For TCRbeta analysis, collaborators shipped samples in one of three forms: frozen whole blood, isolated PBMCs, or DNA extracted from either of those sample types. This TCR was sampled from a human donor in a cohort sampled during active COVID-19. Recombination connected TRBV6-1 to TRBJ2-1, with no D gene named confidently. Sequenced: peripheral blood. The CDR3 sequence is CASSEPAGASNEQFF. Here is the DNA: TGTGCCAGCAGTGAACCTGCAGGTGCGAGCAATGAGCAGTTCTTC.